Listed here is a single T cell receptor beta chain. Its antigen is undetermined. The junction does not match germline at one end; this may be a read error. The CDR3 end is not reached by the read, which stops 3 residues before it; the germline J gene fills it in. This CDR3 is 14 amino acids long. The V gene's germline CDR1 is GTSNPN and CDR2 SVGIG (reference sequence). These data originate in a study of T cell clonality in common variable immunodeficiency. Patients and controls were mostly of Caucasian heritage. Heparinized whole blood, 5 to 8 ml, came from each donor. Repertoires were generated with immunoSEQ multiplex PCR, while TCRdb's copy carries only in-frame clones and drops some. The data show about 32,000 clones, with none appearing a single time. Study-level findings and limits: Fewer TCRbeta clones were shared among CVID subjects than controls.

V and J are TRBV30 and TRBJ1-2, with 8 nucleotides matching TRBD1. This TCR was sampled from a person aged 18 to 75 in good health. The sample was peripheral blood mononuclear cells. Incomplete CDR3 DNA: TGTGCCTGGAGTTTTGGGACAGGAGGATATGAC. It is translated as CAWSFGTGGYD. The CDR3 reads in full as CAWSFGTGGYDYTF.